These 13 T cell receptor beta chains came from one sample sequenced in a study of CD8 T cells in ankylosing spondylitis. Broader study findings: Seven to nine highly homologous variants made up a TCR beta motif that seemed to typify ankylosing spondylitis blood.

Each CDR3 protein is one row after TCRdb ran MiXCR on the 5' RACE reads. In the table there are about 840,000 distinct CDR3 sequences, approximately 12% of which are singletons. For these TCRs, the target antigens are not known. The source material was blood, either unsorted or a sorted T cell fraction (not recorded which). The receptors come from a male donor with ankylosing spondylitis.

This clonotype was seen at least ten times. CDR3 loop: CASSLPGEQFF. The CDR3 nucleotides read TGTGCCAGCAGCCTGCCGGGGGAGCAGTTCTTC. The rearrangement links TRBV11-2 to TRBJ2-1; D perhaps matches TRBD2 (5 bases). Germline CDR1 reads SGHAT; CDR2 reads FQNNGV. V was trimmed by 5 bases and J by 10 bases, leaving 9 bases between them. The CDR3 is 11 amino acids.

The CDR3 coding sequence is TGCAGTGCTGGGGGGATCCAGGGGCCCCGCTATGGCTACACCTTC. Its protein product is CSAGGIQGPRYGYTF. The chain carries TRBV20-1 and TRBJ1-2, with TRBD1 as a possible D gene (6 bases). Trimming stripped 5 bases from V and 4 bases from J, with 20 bases between. Germline V gene data show CDR1 as DFQATT and CDR2 as SNEGSKA (reference sequence). The CDR3 totals 15 residues.

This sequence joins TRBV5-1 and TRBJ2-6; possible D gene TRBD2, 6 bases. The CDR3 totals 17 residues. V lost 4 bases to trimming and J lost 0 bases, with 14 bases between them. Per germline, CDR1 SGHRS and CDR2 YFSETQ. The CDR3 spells CASSARGMASGANVLTF. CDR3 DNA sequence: TGCGCCAGCAGCGCCCGGGGGATGGCCTCTGGGGCCAACGTCCTGACTTTC.

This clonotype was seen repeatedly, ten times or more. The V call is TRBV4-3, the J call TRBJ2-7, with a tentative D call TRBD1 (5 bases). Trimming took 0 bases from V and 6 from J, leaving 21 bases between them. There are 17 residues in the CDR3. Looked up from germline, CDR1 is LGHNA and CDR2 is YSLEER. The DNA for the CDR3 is TGCGCCAGCAGCCAAGAATCGACAGTCCTCGTCCCGGGCGAGCAGTACTTC. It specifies CASSQESTVLVPGEQYF.

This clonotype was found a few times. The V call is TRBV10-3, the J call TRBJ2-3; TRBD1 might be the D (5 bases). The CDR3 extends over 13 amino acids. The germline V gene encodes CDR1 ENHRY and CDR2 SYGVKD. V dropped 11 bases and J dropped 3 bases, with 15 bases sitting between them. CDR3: CASREGLTDTQYF. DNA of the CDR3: TGTGCCTCCAGGGAAGGGTTGACAGATACGCAGTATTTT.

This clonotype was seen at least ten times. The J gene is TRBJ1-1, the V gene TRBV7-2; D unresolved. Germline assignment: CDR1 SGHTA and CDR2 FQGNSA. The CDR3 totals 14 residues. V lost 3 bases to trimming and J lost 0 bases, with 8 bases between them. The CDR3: CASSFGAVNTEAFF. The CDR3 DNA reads TGTGCCAGCAGCTTTGGCGCGGTGAACACTGAAGCTTTCTTT.

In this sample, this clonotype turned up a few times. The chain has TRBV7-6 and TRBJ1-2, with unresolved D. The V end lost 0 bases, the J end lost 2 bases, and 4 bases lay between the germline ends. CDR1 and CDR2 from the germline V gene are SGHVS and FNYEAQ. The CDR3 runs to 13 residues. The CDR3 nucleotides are TGTGCCAGCAGCTTAGCAGAGAACTATGGCTACACCTTC. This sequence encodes CASSLAENYGYTF. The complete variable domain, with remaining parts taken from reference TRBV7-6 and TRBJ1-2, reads GAGVSQSPRYKVTKRGQDVALRCDPISGHVSLYWYRQALGQGPEFLTYFNYEAQQDKSGLPNDRFSAERPEGSISTLTIQRTEQRDSAMYRCASSLAENYGYTFGSGTRLTVV.

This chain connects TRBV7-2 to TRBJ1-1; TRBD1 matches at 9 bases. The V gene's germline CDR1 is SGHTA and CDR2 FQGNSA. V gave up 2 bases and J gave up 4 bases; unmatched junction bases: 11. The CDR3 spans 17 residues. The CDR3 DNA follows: TGTGCCAGCAGCTTACAAGTAAGGACAGGGGCAGGCACTGAAGCTTTCTTT. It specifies CASSLQVRTGAGTEAFF.

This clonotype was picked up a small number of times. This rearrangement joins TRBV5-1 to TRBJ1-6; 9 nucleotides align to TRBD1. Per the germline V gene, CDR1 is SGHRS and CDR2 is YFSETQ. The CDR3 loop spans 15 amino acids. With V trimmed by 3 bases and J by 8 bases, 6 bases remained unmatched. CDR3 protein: CASSSLGQGDSPLHF. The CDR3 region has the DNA TGCGCCAGCAGCTCGTTGGGACAGGGAGATTCACCCCTCCACTTT.

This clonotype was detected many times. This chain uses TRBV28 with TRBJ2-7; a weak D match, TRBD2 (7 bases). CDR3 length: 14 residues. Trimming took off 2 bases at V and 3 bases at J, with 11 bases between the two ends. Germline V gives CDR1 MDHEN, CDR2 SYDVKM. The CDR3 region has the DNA TGTGCCAGCAGTTTAGGGGGGGCTCTCTACGAGCAGTACTTC. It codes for CASSLGGALYEQYF.

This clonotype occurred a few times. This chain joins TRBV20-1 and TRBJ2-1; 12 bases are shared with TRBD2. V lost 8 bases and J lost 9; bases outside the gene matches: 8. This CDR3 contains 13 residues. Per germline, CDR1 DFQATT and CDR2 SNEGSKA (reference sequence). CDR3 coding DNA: TGCAGTCCACAGACTAGCGGGAGACCTGAGCAGTTCTTC. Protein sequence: CSPQTSGRPEQFF.

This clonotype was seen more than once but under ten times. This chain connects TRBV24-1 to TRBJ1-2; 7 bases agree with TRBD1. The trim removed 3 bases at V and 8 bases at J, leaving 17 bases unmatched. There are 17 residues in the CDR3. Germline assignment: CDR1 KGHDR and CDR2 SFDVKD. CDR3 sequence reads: CATSDTGTVLRGGGYTF. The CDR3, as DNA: TGTGCCACCAGTGATACCGGGACAGTCCTACGTGGAGGGGGCTACACCTTC.

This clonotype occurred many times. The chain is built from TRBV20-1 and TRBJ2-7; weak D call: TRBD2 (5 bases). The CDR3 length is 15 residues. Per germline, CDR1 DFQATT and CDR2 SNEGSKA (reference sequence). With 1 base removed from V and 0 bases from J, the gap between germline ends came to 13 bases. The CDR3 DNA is TGCAGTGCTAGAGTGGAAAGCGGTAGCTCCTACGAGCAGTACTTC. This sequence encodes CSARVESGSSYEQYF.